The next 8 T cell receptor beta chains were all read from a single sample in a study of T cell repertoires in ileal Crohn's disease. The table came from immunoSEQ multiplex PCR; TCRdb's copy has only in-frame clones and leaves some out. The sample has under 3,500 clones, roughly 77% seen once. The sample's time point: inflamed ileum from the surgical specimen. Sequencing input: ileal tissue. The receptors originated from an adult with Crohn's disease.

This chain joins TRBV5-6 and TRBJ1-1; D is uncertain. Trimming cost V 1 base and J 0 bases, with 16 bases left between them. The CDR3 loop spans 17 amino acids. Germline V gene lookup returns CDR1 SGHDT and CDR2 YYEEEE. The CDR3 sequence is CASSLYSLGSVNTEAFF. The CDR3 coding sequence is TGTGCCAGCAGCTTGTACTCATTGGGGTCCGTGAACACTGAAGCTTTCTTT. Supplemented by reference TRBV5-6 and TRBJ1-1, the full variable domain reads DAGVTQSPTHLIKTRGQQVTLRCSPKSGHDTVSWYQQALGQGPQFIFQYYEEEERQRGNFPDRFSGHQFPNYSSELNVNALLLGDSALYLCASSLYSLGSVNTEAFFGQGTRLTVV.

This chain joins TRBV28 and TRBJ2-5; 7 bases map to TRBD2. Germline CDR1 is MDHEN and CDR2 is SYDVKM. V shed 4 bases and J 0 bases; nucleotides not matched to a gene: 5. The CDR3 has 15 amino acids. The CDR3 region has the DNA TGTGCCAGCAGTTCCGCCAGCGGGGACCAAGAGACCCAGTACTTC. Residues: CASSSASGDQETQYF.

The CDR3 loop is CASSWGETYEQYF. The DNA of the CDR3 is TGTGCCAGCAGTTGGGGGGAAACCTACGAGCAGTACTTC. The chain employs TRBV7-2 and TRBJ2-7; D might be TRBD2 (6 bases). Trimming stripped 6 bases from V and 2 bases from J, with 11 bases between. Looked up from germline, CDR1 is SGHTA and CDR2 is FQGNSA. This CDR3 contains 13 residues.

This clone has only a few counts. This chain uses TRBV5-1 with TRBJ2-1; 8 bases are a match to TRBD2. This CDR3 has 18 amino acids. The V gene's germline CDR1 is SGHRS and CDR2 YFSETQ. The ends lost 4 bases at V and 5 bases at J; junction bases unmatched: 17. The CDR3: CASSPQGPRSGRNNEQFF. The DNA for the CDR3 is TGCGCCAGCAGCCCACAGGGTCCTAGGAGCGGGAGAAACAATGAGCAGTTCTTC.

The V gene is TRBV14, the J gene TRBJ2-3; TRBD2 matches 14 bases. The CDR3 has 19 amino acids. V lost 1 base to trimming and J lost 4 bases; unmatched junction nucleotides: 10. Germline V gene data show CDR1 as SGHDN and CDR2 as FVKESK. CDR3 amino acids: CASSQAGTSGRGRPDTQYF. In DNA, the CDR3 is TGTGCCAGCAGCCAAGCCGGGACTAGCGGGAGAGGGCGGCCAGATACGCAGTATTTT.

This chain connects TRBV29-1 to TRBJ2-1; 12 positions agree with TRBD2. The trim removed 8 bases at V and 8 bases at J, leaving 7 bases unmatched. The CDR3 loop spans 13 amino acids. Germline lookup yields CDR1 SQVTM and CDR2 ANQGSEA. The CDR3, as DNA: TGCAGCACGAGACTAGCGGGAGCCGATGAGCAGTTCTTC. Its protein is CSTRLAGADEQFF.

The V call is TRBV7-2, the J call TRBJ1-5; D is uncertain. V was shortened by 3 bases and J by 4 bases, with 7 bases between the two germline ends. CDR1 and CDR2 from the germline V gene are SGHTA and FQGNSA. The CDR3 contains 13 residues. CDR3 loop: CASSLGWNQPQHF. CDR3 in DNA: TGTGCCAGCAGCTTGGGGTGGAATCAGCCCCAGCATTTT.

The rearrangement joins TRBV4-3 to TRBJ2-1, with 7 bases fitting TRBD2. CDR1 LGHNA and CDR2 YSLEER come from the germline V gene. V shed 0 bases and J 10 bases; nucleotides not matched to a gene: 9. This CDR3 contains 15 residues. The CDR3 DNA reads TGCGCCAGCAGCCAAGAGGGGCTGACTAGCTACGAGCAGTTCTTC. Amino acids: CASSQEGLTSYEQFF.